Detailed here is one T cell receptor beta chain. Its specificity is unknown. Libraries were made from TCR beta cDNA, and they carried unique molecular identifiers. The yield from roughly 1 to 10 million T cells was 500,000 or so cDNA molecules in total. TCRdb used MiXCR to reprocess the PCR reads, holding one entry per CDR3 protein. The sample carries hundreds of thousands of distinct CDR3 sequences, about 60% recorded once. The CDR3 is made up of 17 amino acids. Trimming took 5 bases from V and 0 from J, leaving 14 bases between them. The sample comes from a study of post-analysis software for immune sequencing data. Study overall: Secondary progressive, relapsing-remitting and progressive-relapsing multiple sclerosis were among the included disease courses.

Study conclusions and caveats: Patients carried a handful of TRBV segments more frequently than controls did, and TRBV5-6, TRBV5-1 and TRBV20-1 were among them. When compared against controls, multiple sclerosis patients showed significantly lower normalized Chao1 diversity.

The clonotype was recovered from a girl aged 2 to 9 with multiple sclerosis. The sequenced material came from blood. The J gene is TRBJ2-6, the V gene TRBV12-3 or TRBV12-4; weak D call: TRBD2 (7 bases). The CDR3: CASSASGGGSGANVLTF. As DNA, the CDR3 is TGTGCCAGCAGTGCGTCGGGGGGCGGCTCTGGGGCCAACGTCCTGACTTTC.